The clone carrying this T cell receptor beta chain is medium-sized. CDR3 length equals 17 residues. The ends lost 4 bases at V and 3 bases at J; junction bases unmatched: 16. CDR1 and CDR2 from the germline V gene are SGHDT and YYEEEE. The data are from a study of blood T cells in healthy people across ages. The second PCR ran roughly 6 to 11 cycles with a sample-barcoded 5' primer and J-beta primers. Using its own MiXCR run on the 5' RACE reads, TCRdb lists one record per CDR3 protein. The sample lists 790,000 or so distinct CDR3 sequences, about half seen once, with 18% in the top ten. The chain has TRBV5-6 and TRBJ2-7; TRBD2 matches 7 bases. The sequenced sample was blood. This receptor was identified in a man older than 75 in good health. This chain's CDR3 is CASSLQTRRGVFYEQYF. The CDR3 bases are TGTGCCAGCAGCCTACAAACCCGACGGGGGGTCTTCTACGAGCAGTACTTC.